The clone carrying this T cell receptor (beta chain) was counted a few times. These data come from a study of T and B cells in COVID-19 patients. Trimming removed 1 base at V and 6 bases at J, with 17 bases between. The CDR3 is 16 amino acids. Looked up from germline, CDR1 is SGHAT and CDR2 is FQNNGV. Multiplex PCR with BIOMED2 TRB-A/B primer pools amplified TRB rearrangements. TCRdb reprocessed the multiplex PCR reads via MiXCR and lists one record per CDR3 protein. The data hold approximately 14,000 distinct CDR3 sequences, with approximately 28% observed a single time. Blood genomic DNA input for TRB amplification was about 250-550 ng.

This receptor was identified in a human donor who had recovered from COVID-19. The sequenced sample was blood. The rearrangement joins TRBV11-2 to TRBJ2-3, with D perhaps TRBD1 or TRBD2 (5 bases each). The CDR3 region has the DNA TGTGCCAGCAGCTTAGTCGTTGGGCAGGGAGAGGATACGCAGTATTTT. This gives the protein CASSLVVGQGEDTQYF. Using reference TRBV11-2 and TRBJ2-3 for the parts outside the CDR3, the full variable domain is EAGVAQSPRYKIIEKRQSVAFWCNPISGHATLYWYQQILGQGPKLLIQFQNNGVVDDSQLPKDRFSAERLKGVDSTLKIQPAKLEDSAVYLCASSLVVGQGEDTQYFGPGTRLTVL.